This is a list of T cell receptor beta chains from one sample in a study of human T cells and chemical hapten exposure. TCRdb reanalysed the RACE reads using MiXCR and keeps one entry per CDR3 protein. The profile covers some 380,000 distinct CDR3 sequences, with around 5% appearing a single time and roughly 2.4% taken by the ten largest. The source material was whole blood, sampled in connection with sensitization to the hapten diphenylcyclopropenone (DPC). All receptors come from a woman aged 45-60 years with alopecia areata. Some clones in this sample may be carry-over from other donors' samples. CDR3s include the opening cysteine and the closing phenylalanine or tryptophan. A D gene is named only where the DNA matches it firmly. Part of the rows lack a size; the others show once, few, many or a class for expanded clones.

D gene: TRBD2; V gene: TRBV14; clone size: many; J gene: TRBJ2-7; CDR3 protein: CASSPRASGGSYEQYF; CDR3 DNA: TGTGCCAGCAGCCCCCGGGCTAGCGGGGGCTCCTACGAGCAGTACTTC
D gene: TRBD2; V gene: TRBV20-1; clone size: .; J gene: TRBJ2-7; CDR3 protein: CSARDPRAGLAYSYEQYF; CDR3 DNA: TGCAGTGCTAGAGACCCCAGAGCTGGACTAGCGTACTCCTACGAGCAGTACTTC
D gene: .; V gene: TRBV27; clone size: many; J gene: TRBJ2-3; CDR3 protein: CATAQGRIADTQYF; CDR3 DNA: TGTGCCACCGCTCAAGGGAGGATCGCAGATACGCAGTATTTT
D gene: TRBD2; V gene: TRBV2; clone size: many; J gene: TRBJ2-3; CDR3 protein: CASSGTSGGNTQYF; CDR3 DNA: TGTGCCAGCAGTGGGACTAGCGGGGGAAATACGCAGTATTTT
D gene: TRBD1; V gene: TRBV2; clone size: many; J gene: TRBJ1-2; CDR3 protein: CASRAGTGNDGYTF; CDR3 DNA: TGTGCCAGCAGAGCCGGGACAGGGAACGATGGCTACACCTTC
D gene: .; V gene: TRBV12-3/TRBV12-4; clone size: few; J gene: TRBJ2-5; CDR3 protein: CASSLGGGGGETQYF; CDR3 DNA: TGTGCCAGCAGTTTAGGCGGGGGCGGCGGCGAGACCCAGTACTTC
D gene: TRBD1; V gene: TRBV14; clone size: many; J gene: TRBJ2-5; CDR3 protein: CASSPGTGVRETQYF; CDR3 DNA: TGTGCCAGCAGCCCCGGGACAGGGGTTAGGGAGACCCAGTACTTC
D gene: .; V gene: TRBV7-8; clone size: .; J gene: TRBJ1-5; CDR3 protein: CATDVFGNQPQHF; CDR3 DNA: TGTGCCACTGACGTTTTTGGCAATCAGCCCCAGCATTTT
D gene: .; V gene: TRBV12-3/TRBV12-4; clone size: .; J gene: TRBJ1-1; CDR3 protein: CASSFYRGMNTEAFF; CDR3 DNA: TGTGCCAGCAGTTTCTACCGGGGAATGAACACTGAAGCTTTCTTT
D gene: .; V gene: TRBV5-5; clone size: many; J gene: TRBJ1-5; CDR3 protein: CAILPWQLSQPQHF; CDR3 DNA: TGTGCCATCCTACCGTGGCAGTTGAGTCAGCCCCAGCATTTT
D gene: .; V gene: TRBV6-6; clone size: many; J gene: TRBJ2-6; CDR3 protein: CASSYVTQAGANVLTF; CDR3 DNA: TGTGCCAGCAGTTACGTAACACAGGCTGGGGCCAACGTCCTGACTTTC
D gene: TRBD1; V gene: TRBV20-1; clone size: many; J gene: TRBJ2-5; CDR3 protein: CSARPRTGARETQYF; CDR3 DNA: TGCAGTGCTCGACCCAGAACAGGGGCTCGGGAGACCCAGTACTTC
D gene: .; V gene: TRBV29-1; clone size: .; J gene: TRBJ2-2; CDR3 protein: CSVEAASANTGELFF; CDR3 DNA: TGCAGCGTTGAAGCGGCTAGCGCGAACACCGGGGAGCTGTTTTTT
D gene: .; V gene: TRBV25-1; clone size: .; J gene: TRBJ2-7; CDR3 protein: CASRALAPSYEQYF; CDR3 DNA: TGTGCCAGCAGGGCTCTAGCGCCGAGCTACGAGCAGTACTTC
D gene: TRBD2; V gene: TRBV9; clone size: few; J gene: TRBJ2-1; CDR3 protein: CASSRSGSQNNEQFF; CDR3 DNA: TGTGCCAGCAGCAGGAGCGGGAGCCAGAACAATGAGCAGTTCTTC
D gene: .; V gene: TRBV4-1; clone size: many; J gene: TRBJ1-5; CDR3 protein: CASSQETDAYQPQHF; CDR3 DNA: TGCGCCAGCAGCCAAGAAACCGATGCCTATCAGCCCCAGCATTTT
D gene: TRBD2; V gene: TRBV4-3; clone size: many; J gene: TRBJ2-2; CDR3 protein: CASSQALAGVTGELFF; CDR3 DNA: TGCGCCAGCAGCCAAGCCCTAGCGGGAGTCACCGGGGAGCTGTTTTTT
D gene: .; V gene: TRBV28; clone size: few; J gene: TRBJ2-3; CDR3 protein: CASSSLADTSTDTQYF; CDR3 DNA: TGTGCCAGCAGTTCCTTAGCAGATACTAGCACAGATACGCAGTATTTT
D gene: .; V gene: TRBV11-2; clone size: many; J gene: TRBJ2-5; CDR3 protein: CASSFQGYPPEETQYF; CDR3 DNA: TGTGCCAGCAGCTTTCAGGGTTATCCTCCGGAGGAGACCCAGTACTTC
D gene: .; V gene: TRBV11-3; clone size: many; J gene: TRBJ2-2; CDR3 protein: CASSLGGRGGTGELFF; CDR3 DNA: TGTGCCAGCAGCTTAGGCGGAAGGGGCGGCACCGGGGAGCTGTTTTTT
D gene: .; V gene: TRBV6-2/TRBV6-3; clone size: many; J gene: TRBJ1-2; CDR3 protein: CASSYWDENYGYTF; CDR3 DNA: TGTGCCAGCAGTTATTGGGACGAGAACTATGGCTACACCTTC
D gene: .; V gene: TRBV6-6; clone size: .; J gene: TRBJ1-3; CDR3 protein: CASSYKASGNTIYF; CDR3 DNA: TGTGCCAGCAGTTACAAAGCGAGCGGAAACACCATATATTTT
D gene: TRBD2; V gene: TRBV4-1; clone size: many; J gene: TRBJ2-1; CDR3 protein: CASSHDGTSGGGNEQFF; CDR3 DNA: TGCGCCAGCAGCCACGACGGGACTAGCGGGGGAGGGAATGAGCAGTTCTTC
D gene: .; V gene: TRBV29-1; clone size: many; J gene: TRBJ2-6; CDR3 protein: CSVVGDGANVLTF; CDR3 DNA: TGCAGCGTTGTGGGGGACGGGGCCAACGTCCTGACTTTC
D gene: .; V gene: TRBV19; clone size: .; J gene: TRBJ1-2; CDR3 protein: CASSIDRSGWNYGYTF; CDR3 DNA: TGTGCCAGTAGTATAGATCGTTCAGGGTGGAACTATGGCTACACCTTC
D gene: .; V gene: TRBV10-3; clone size: few; J gene: TRBJ2-2; CDR3 protein: CAISGDFTNTGELFF; CDR3 DNA: TGTGCCATCAGTGGGGACTTTACGAACACCGGGGAGCTGTTTTTT
D gene: .; V gene: TRBV5-1; clone size: many; J gene: TRBJ2-5; CDR3 protein: CASSPKDTIQETQYF; CDR3 DNA: TGCGCCAGCAGCCCGAAGGACACGATCCAAGAGACCCAGTACTTC
D gene: .; V gene: TRBV6-6; clone size: .; J gene: TRBJ2-6; CDR3 protein: CASSWDPSGANVLTF; CDR3 DNA: TGTGCCAGCAGTTGGGACCCCTCTGGGGCCAACGTCCTGACTTTC
D gene: .; V gene: TRBV20-1; clone size: few; J gene: TRBJ1-5; CDR3 protein: CSARVVGSLGQPQHF; CDR3 DNA: TGCAGTGCTAGGGTTGTCGGGAGCTTGGGTCAGCCCCAGCATTTT
D gene: .; V gene: TRBV9; clone size: many; J gene: TRBJ2-7; CDR3 protein: CASSVAESREQYF; CDR3 DNA: TGTGCCAGCAGCGTAGCTGAAAGTCGCGAGCAGTACTTC
D gene: .; V gene: TRBV20-1; clone size: .; J gene: TRBJ2-7; CDR3 protein: CSARPSHSYEQYF; CDR3 DNA: TGCAGTGCTAGGCCTAGCCACTCCTACGAGCAGTACTTC
D gene: TRBD2; V gene: TRBV5-4; clone size: many; J gene: TRBJ2-1; CDR3 protein: CASSLSGGMYNEQFF; CDR3 DNA: TGTGCCAGCAGCCTTAGCGGGGGGATGTACAATGAGCAGTTCTTC
D gene: TRBD2; V gene: TRBV5-1; clone size: .; J gene: TRBJ2-5; CDR3 protein: CASSLVLAGKETQYF; CDR3 DNA: TGCGCCAGCAGCTTGGTTCTAGCGGGGAAAGAGACCCAGTACTTC
D gene: TRBD1; V gene: TRBV20-1; clone size: many; J gene: TRBJ1-5; CDR3 protein: CSASGRGIQPQHF; CDR3 DNA: TGCAGTGCTAGTGGCAGGGGGATTCAGCCCCAGCATTTT
D gene: TRBD1; V gene: TRBV12-3/TRBV12-4; clone size: .; J gene: TRBJ1-6; CDR3 protein: CASSSGQGQSPLHF; CDR3 DNA: TGTGCCAGCAGTTCCGGACAGGGGCAGTCACCCCTCCACTTT
D gene: TRBD2; V gene: TRBV7-9; clone size: many; J gene: TRBJ2-3; CDR3 protein: CASSSGGGTQYF; CDR3 DNA: TGTGCCAGCAGCAGCGGCGGGGGTACGCAGTATTTT
D gene: .; V gene: TRBV3-1; clone size: many; J gene: TRBJ1-5; CDR3 protein: CASSQDSSIWQPQHF; CDR3 DNA: TGTGCCAGCAGCCAAGACTCCTCAATCTGGCAGCCCCAGCATTTT
D gene: .; V gene: TRBV12-3/TRBV12-4; clone size: many; J gene: TRBJ2-5; CDR3 protein: CASSRSHHDDKETQYF; CDR3 DNA: TGTGCCAGCAGTCGCTCGCACCACGATGACAAAGAGACCCAGTACTTC
D gene: .; V gene: TRBV7-9; clone size: many; J gene: TRBJ2-3; CDR3 protein: CASSARGGTDTQYF; CDR3 DNA: TGTGCCAGCAGCGCAAGGGGAGGCACAGATACGCAGTATTTT
D gene: .; V gene: TRBV29-1; clone size: many; J gene: TRBJ2-1; CDR3 protein: CSAGARWNEQFF; CDR3 DNA: TGCAGCGCCGGGGCTAGGTGGAATGAGCAGTTCTTC
D gene: .; V gene: TRBV6-1; clone size: few; J gene: TRBJ2-3; CDR3 protein: CASTRQTSSTDTQYF; CDR3 DNA: TGTGCCAGCACGAGGCAAACCTCTAGCACAGATACGCAGTATTTT
D gene: TRBD1; V gene: TRBV5-1; clone size: many; J gene: TRBJ2-1; CDR3 protein: CASTLTGGSYNEQFF; CDR3 DNA: TGCGCCAGCACCCTTACAGGGGGATCCTACAATGAGCAGTTCTTC